The 15 T cell receptor beta chains reported below all come from one sample, sequenced in a study of blood T cell repertoires in COVID-19. This table comes from immunoSEQ multiplex PCR, and its TCRdb copy is limited to in-frame clones, with some not included. The sample yields 150,000 to 200,000 clones, approximately 80% seen once. Sequenced input: peripheral blood. These receptors originate from a woman older than 75 with active or convalescent COVID-19.

This sequence joins TRBV18 and TRBJ1-5, with D perhaps matching TRBD1 (5 bases). Germline V gene lookup returns CDR1 KGHSH and CDR2 LQKENI. The V end lost 3 bases, the J end lost 7 bases, and 13 bases lay between the germline ends. The CDR3 length is 14 residues. The CDR3 reads CASSPREAGQPQHF. DNA for the CDR3: TGTGCCAGCTCACCCCGGGAGGCAGGGCAGCCCCAGCATTTT.

V usage is TRBV27 and J usage is TRBJ1-2, with D perhaps TRBD1 (6 bases). Germline CDR1 reads MNHEY; CDR2 reads SMNVEV (reference sequence). The CDR3 is 14 residues long. Trimming stripped 6 bases from V and 2 bases from J, with 13 bases between. The CDR3 spells CASRADRTNYGYTF. For the CDR3, the DNA is TGTGCCAGCAGAGCCGACAGGACAAACTATGGCTACACCTTC.

This chain joins TRBV6-2 or TRBV6-3 and TRBJ2-2; no clear D. V was clipped by 4 bases and J by 7 bases, with 7 bases between them. The CDR3 sequence is 12 residues long. CDR1 MNHEY and CDR2 SVGEGT come from the germline V gene. CDR3 in DNA: TGTGCCAGCAGTTCCTACTTCGGGGAGCTGTTTTTT. Encoded protein: CASSSYFGELFF.

This chain uses TRBV4-1 with TRBJ1-2; the match to TRBD1 covers 7 bases. V shed 9 bases and J 6 bases; nucleotides not matched to a gene: 13. The CDR3 has 14 residues. Germline V gene sequence: CDR1 MGHRA, CDR2 YSYEKL. CDR3 nucleotides: TGCGCCAGTACTCCCGACAGGGTAAATCATGGCTACACCTTC. It yields the protein CASTPDRVNHGYTF.

The chain combines TRBV6-5 with TRBJ1-1; 9 positions agree with TRBD1. The germline gives CDR1 MNHEY, CDR2 SVGAGI. With V trimmed by 2 bases and J by 7 bases, 8 bases remained unmatched. The CDR3 length is 15 residues. CDR3: CASSYQTGGIVEAFF. CDR3 bases: TGTGCCAGCAGTTACCAGACAGGGGGAATCGTTGAAGCTTTCTTT.

V gene TRBV10-3 combines with J gene TRBJ1-6; 10 nucleotides match TRBD1. The CDR3 runs 15 residues. The V gene end was trimmed by 6 bases and the J gene end by 7 bases; junction bases not matched to a gene: 6. Germline V CDR1 and CDR2: ENHRY, SYGVKD. In DNA form, the CDR3 reads TGTGCCATCAGGGGGACAGGGGCCCCAAATTCACCCCTCCACTTT. Its translation is CAIRGTGAPNSPLHF.

The gene calls are TRBV7-2 and TRBJ1-2, with D tentatively TRBD1 (6 bases). The CDR3 extends over 14 amino acids. Germline loops: CDR1 SGHTA, CDR2 FQGNSA. Trimming took 2 bases from V and 4 from J, leaving 11 bases between them. CDR3 protein: CASSLIDRPYGYTF. In nucleotides, the CDR3 is TGTGCCAGCAGCTTAATCGACAGGCCCTATGGCTACACCTTC. Looking up the rest from reference TRBV7-2 and TRBJ1-2 gives the full variable domain: GAGVSQSPSNKVTEKGKDVELRCDPISGHTALYWYRQSLGQGLEFLIYFQGNSAPDKSGLPSDRFSAERTGGSVSTLTIQRTQQEDSAVYLCASSLIDRPYGYTFGSGTRLTVV.

The chain links TRBV5-1 to TRBJ2-1; possibly TRBD1 for D (6 bases). From germline, CDR1 is SGHRS and CDR2 YFSETQ. Trimming shortened V by 3 bases and J by 9 bases, and 13 bases separated the two germline ends. The CDR3 contains 13 residues. The CDR3 DNA is TGCGCCAGCAGCTCTCGAACAGGGTTTGAGCAGTTCTTC. This encodes CASSSRTGFEQFF. Supplemented by reference TRBV5-1 and TRBJ2-1, the full variable domain reads KAGVTQTPRYLIKTRGQQVTLSCSPISGHRSVSWYQQTPGQGLQFLFEYFSETQRNKGNFPGRFSGRQFSNSRSEMNVSTLELGDSALYLCASSSRTGFEQFFGPGTRLTVL.

V is TRBV6-5 and J is TRBJ2-1; TRBD2 aligns across 12 bases. J was trimmed by 4 bases and V by 4 bases; bases with no gene match: 2. Per germline, CDR1 MNHEY and CDR2 SVGAGI. The length of the CDR3 is 15 residues. CDR3 coding DNA: TGTGCCAGCAGTTTCCTAGCGGGGGGGTACAATGAGCAGTTCTTC. This gives the protein CASSFLAGGYNEQFF.

V gene TRBV19 combines with J gene TRBJ1-2; 11 bases map to TRBD1. CDR1 is LNHDA, CDR2 SQIVND, per germline (reference sequence). The length of the CDR3 is 11 residues. The junction had 1 base not matched to a gene; V was cut back by 9 bases and J by 7 bases. The CDR3, as DNA: TGTGCCAGCGGGACAGGGGGTGGCTACACCTTC. It specifies CASGTGGGYTF.

The chain recombines TRBV6-6 with TRBJ2-7; TRBD1 aligns across 7 bases. In germline, CDR1 is MNHNY, CDR2 SVGAGI (reference sequence). The CDR3 extends over 14 amino acids. The junction had 10 bases not matched to a gene; V was cut back by 6 bases and J by 5 bases. The CDR3, as DNA: TGTGCCAGCAGGTCCGCGGGCAGGGGGAACGAGCAGTACTTC. It is translated as CASRSAGRGNEQYF.

The chain links TRBV14 to TRBJ2-7; unclear D gene. The CDR3 consists of 13 residues. CDR1 is SGHDN and CDR2 is FVKESK in the germline V gene. Trimming removed 0 bases at V and 2 bases at J, with 5 bases between. CDR3 loop: CASSQDRTYEQYF. Here the CDR3 DNA reads TGTGCCAGCAGCCAAGACAGAACCTACGAGCAGTACTTC.

This clone was detected only a few times. This chain uses TRBV6-2 or TRBV6-3 with TRBJ1-6, with D tentatively TRBD1 (6 bases). V was shortened by 5 bases and J by 6 bases, with 11 bases between the two germline ends. Germline V gene lookup returns CDR1 MNHEY and CDR2 SVGEGT. The CDR3 is 14 amino acids. This CDR3 reads CASSDRSRNSPLHF. CDR3 nucleotide sequence: TGTGCCAGCAGTGACAGGTCCCGTAATTCACCCCTCCACTTT.

This clone has just a few counts. V gene TRBV19 combines with J gene TRBJ1-2, with D possibly being TRBD1 (6 bases). Germline CDR1 and CDR2: LNHDA and SQIVND (reference sequence). The CDR3 extends over 15 amino acids. The V gene lost 7 bases and the J gene lost 1 base, with 16 bases spanning the gap. CDR3 nucleotides: TGTGCCAGTACCGGGGGGCCGGAACGTAACTATGGCTACACCTTC. Protein sequence: CASTGGPERNYGYTF.

The rearrangement links TRBV6-5 to TRBJ1-1; D not resolved. V was pared by 10 bases and J by 7 bases, with 25 bases between. Germline V CDR1 and CDR2: MNHEY, SVGAGI. CDR3 length: 15 residues. CDR3: CATNEGLKYGGEAFF. The CDR3 bases are TGTGCCACCAACGAGGGCCTGAAGTACGGAGGTGAAGCTTTCTTT.